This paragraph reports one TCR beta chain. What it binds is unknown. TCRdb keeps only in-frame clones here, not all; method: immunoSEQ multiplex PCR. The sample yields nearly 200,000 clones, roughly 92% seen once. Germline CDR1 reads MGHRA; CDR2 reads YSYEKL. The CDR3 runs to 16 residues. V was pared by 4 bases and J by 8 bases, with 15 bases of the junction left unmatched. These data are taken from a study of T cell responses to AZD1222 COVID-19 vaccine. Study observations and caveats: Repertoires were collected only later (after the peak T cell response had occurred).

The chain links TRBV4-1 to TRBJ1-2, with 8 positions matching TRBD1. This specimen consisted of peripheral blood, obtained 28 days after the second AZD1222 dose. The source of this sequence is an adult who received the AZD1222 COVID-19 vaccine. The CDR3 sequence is CASSPPGQGKHRGYTF. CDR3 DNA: TGCGCCAGCAGCCCCCCCGGACAGGGAAAGCATCGAGGCTACACCTTC.